This T cell receptor beta chain was captured by sequencing in a study of T-cell memory formation after mild COVID-19. Study background: TCR clusters were mostly confined to one donor each.

Study-level results: Some responding clones appeared in pre-infection memory, suggesting cross-reactive memory joined.

The authors produced TCR alpha and TCR beta cDNA libraries with sample barcodes and UMIs by 5'RACE using constant-segment primers. Using its own MiXCR run on the 5' RACE reads, TCRdb lists one record per CDR3 protein. The data show 35,000 to 45,000 distinct CDR3 sequences, with about 7.3% seen just once and 1.4% to 1.5% held by the top ten. This clonotype was seen many times. Its specificity is not known. Sequencing was carried out using PBMCs or a T cell subset sorted from them (not recorded which). The receptor was derived from a man between 18 and 29 years old who had mild COVID-19 (a few samples of this study predate the infection). Cell type and time point are not known.

CDR3 amino acids: CASSSGLAGGQETQYF. CDR3 DNA sequence: TGTGCCAGCAGCTCGGGACTAGCGGGGGGCCAAGAGACCCAGTACTTC. The rearrangement links TRBV5-4 to TRBJ2-5; 15 bases map to TRBD2. Germline-derived CDR1 and CDR2 are SGHNT and YYREEE (reference sequence). The CDR3 runs 16 residues. With V trimmed by 3 bases and J by 1 base, 1 base remained unmatched.